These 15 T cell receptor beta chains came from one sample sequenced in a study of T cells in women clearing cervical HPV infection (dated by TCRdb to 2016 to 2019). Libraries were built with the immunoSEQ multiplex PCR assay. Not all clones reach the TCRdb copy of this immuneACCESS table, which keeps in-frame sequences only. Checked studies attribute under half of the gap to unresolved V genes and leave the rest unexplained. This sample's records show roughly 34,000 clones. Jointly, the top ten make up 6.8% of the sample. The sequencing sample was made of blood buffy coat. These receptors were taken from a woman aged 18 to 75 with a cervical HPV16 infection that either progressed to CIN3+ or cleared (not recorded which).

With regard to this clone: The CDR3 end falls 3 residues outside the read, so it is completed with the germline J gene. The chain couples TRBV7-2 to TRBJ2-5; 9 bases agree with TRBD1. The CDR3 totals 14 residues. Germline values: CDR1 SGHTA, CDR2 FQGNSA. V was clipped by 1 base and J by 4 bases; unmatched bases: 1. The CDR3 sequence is CASSLVTGGETQYF. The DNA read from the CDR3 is TGTGCCAGCAGCTTAGTGACAGGGGGAGAGACC.

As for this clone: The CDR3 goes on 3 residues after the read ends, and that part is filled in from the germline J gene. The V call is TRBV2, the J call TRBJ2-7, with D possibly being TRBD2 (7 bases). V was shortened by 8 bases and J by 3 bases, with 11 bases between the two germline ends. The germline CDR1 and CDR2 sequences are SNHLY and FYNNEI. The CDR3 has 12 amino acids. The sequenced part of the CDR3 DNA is TGTGCCAGCCGGGGGGACAACTACGAG. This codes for CASRGDNYE. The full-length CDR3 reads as CASRGDNYEQYF.

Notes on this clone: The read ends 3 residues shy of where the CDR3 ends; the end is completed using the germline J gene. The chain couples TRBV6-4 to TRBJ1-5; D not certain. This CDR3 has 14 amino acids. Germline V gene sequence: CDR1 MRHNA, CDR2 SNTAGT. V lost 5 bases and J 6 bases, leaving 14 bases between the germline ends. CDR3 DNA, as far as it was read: TGTGCCAGCAGTATGCGCCCCACTATTCAGCCC. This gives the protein CASSMRPTIQP. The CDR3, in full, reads CASSMRPTIQPQHF.

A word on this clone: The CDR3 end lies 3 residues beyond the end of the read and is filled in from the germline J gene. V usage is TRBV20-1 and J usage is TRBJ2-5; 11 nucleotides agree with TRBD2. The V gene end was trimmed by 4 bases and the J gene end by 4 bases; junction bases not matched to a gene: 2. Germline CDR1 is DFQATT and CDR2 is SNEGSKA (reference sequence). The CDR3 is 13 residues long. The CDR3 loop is CSAIAGGAETQYF. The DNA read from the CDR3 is TGCAGTGCTATAGCGGGAGGGGCAGAGACC.

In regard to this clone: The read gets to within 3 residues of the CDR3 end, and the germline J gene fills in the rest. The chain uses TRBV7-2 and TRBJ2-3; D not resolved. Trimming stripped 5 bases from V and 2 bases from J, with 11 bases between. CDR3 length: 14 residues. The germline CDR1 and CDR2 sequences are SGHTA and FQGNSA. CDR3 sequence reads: CASSEAAATDTQYF. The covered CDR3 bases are TGTGCCAGCAGCGAGGCGGCAGCCACAGATACG.

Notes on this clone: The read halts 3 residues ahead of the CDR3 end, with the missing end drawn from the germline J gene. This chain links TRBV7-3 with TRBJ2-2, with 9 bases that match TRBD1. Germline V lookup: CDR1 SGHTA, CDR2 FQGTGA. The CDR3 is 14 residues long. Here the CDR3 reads CASSRSPGQGLLFF. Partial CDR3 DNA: TGTGCCAGCAGCCGTTCCCCGGGACAGGGCTTG. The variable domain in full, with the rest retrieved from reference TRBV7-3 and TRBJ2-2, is GAGVSQTPSNKVTEKGKYVELRCDPISGHTALYWYRQSLGQGPEFLIYFQGTGAADDSGLPNDRFFAVRPEGSVSTLKIQRTERGDSAVYLCASSRSPGQGLLFFGEGSRLTVL.

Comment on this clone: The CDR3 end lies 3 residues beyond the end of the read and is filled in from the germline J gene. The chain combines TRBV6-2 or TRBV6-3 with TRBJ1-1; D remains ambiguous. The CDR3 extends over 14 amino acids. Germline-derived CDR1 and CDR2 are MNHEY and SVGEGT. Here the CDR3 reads CASSYMWTTVEAFF. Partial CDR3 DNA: TGTGCCAGCAGTTACATGTGGACTACAGTCGAA.

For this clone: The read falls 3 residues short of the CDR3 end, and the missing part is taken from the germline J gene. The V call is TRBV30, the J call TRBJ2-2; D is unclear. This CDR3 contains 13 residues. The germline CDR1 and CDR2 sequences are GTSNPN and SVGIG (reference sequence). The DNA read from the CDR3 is TGTGCCTGGAAAGGGCAGGCTAATTCACCG. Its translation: CAWKGQANSP. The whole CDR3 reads CAWKGQANSPLFF. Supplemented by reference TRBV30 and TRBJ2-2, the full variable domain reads SQTIHQWPATLVQPVGSPLSLECTVEGTSNPNLYWYRQAAGRGLQLLFYSVGIGQISSEVPQNLSASRPQDRQFILSSKKLLLSDSGFYLCAWKGQANSPLFFGEGSRLTVL.

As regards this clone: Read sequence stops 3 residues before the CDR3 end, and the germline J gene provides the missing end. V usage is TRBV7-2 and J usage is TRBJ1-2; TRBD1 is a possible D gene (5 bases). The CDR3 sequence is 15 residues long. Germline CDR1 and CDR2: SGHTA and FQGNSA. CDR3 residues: CASSLSWGTGYDYTF. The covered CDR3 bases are TGTGCCAGCAGCTTAAGTTGGGGCACTGGATACGAC.

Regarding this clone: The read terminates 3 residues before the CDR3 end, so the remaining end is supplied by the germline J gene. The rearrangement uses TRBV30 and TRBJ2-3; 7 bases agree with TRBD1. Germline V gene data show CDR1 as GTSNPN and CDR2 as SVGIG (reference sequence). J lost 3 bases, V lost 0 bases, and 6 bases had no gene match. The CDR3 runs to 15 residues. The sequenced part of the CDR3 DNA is TGTGCCTGGAGTGTACAGGGGAGTTGGACAGATACG. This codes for CAWSVQGSWTDT. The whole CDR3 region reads CAWSVQGSWTDTQYF.

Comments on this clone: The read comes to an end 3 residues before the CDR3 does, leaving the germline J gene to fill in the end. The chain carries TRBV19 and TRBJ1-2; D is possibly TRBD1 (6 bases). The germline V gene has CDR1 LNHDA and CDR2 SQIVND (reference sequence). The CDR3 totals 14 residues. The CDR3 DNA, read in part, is TGTGCCAGTAGTTCACAGGGCCCGTCCTACGAC. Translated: CASSSQGPSYD. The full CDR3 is CASSSQGPSYDYTF.

The CDR3 sequence is CAWSGLAGDGETQYF. The sequenced CDR3 bases are TGTGCCTGGAGTGGACTAGCGGGAGATGGAGAGACG. J is TRBJ2-3 and V is TRBV30; 12 nucleotides align to TRBD2. The read ends 3 residues early relative to the CDR3; the germline J gene fills the gap. Germline V lookup: CDR1 GTSNPN, CDR2 SVGIG (reference sequence). The CDR3 loop spans 15 amino acids.

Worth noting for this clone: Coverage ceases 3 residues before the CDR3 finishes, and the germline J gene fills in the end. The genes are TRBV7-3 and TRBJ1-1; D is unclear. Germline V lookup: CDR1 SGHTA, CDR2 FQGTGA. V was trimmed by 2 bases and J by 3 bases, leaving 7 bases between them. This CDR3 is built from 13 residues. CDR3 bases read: TGTGCCAGCAGCTTAGGGCCTGACACTGAA. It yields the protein CASSLGPDTE. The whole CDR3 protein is CASSLGPDTEAFF.

This chain's CDR3 is CASSLAGAGGSYEQYF. Incomplete CDR3 DNA: TGTGCCAGCAGCTTGGCCGGGGCAGGGGGCAGCTACGAG. The chain combines TRBV5-4 with TRBJ2-7; 8 nucleotides agree with TRBD1. The CDR3 end falls 3 residues outside the read, so it is completed with the germline J gene. The V gene end was trimmed by 0 bases and the J gene end by 3 bases; junction bases not matched to a gene: 8. Germline V CDR1 and CDR2: SGHNT, YYREEE (reference sequence). This CDR3 spans 16 amino acids.

The CDR3 spells CASSDRQTTGELFF. Incomplete CDR3 DNA: TGTGCCAGCAGTGACAGACAGACTACCGGGGAG. V is TRBV28 and J is TRBJ2-2; perhaps TRBD1 as D (5 bases). The CDR3 end falls 3 residues outside the read, so it is completed with the germline J gene. The CDR3 length is 14 residues. The germline V gene encodes CDR1 MDHEN and CDR2 SYDVKM. V was cut by 5 bases and J by 5 bases, with 12 bases left in between.